One and the same sample provided the 14 T cell receptor beta chains below, sequenced in a study of identical twins. A single record per CDR3 protein comes from TCRdb applying MiXCR to the 5' RACE reads. Found here are around 510,000 distinct CDR3 sequences, 13% to 15% of them singletons; the top ten hold more than 0.8%. The sample also formed part of further work on yellow fever vaccine responses in identical twins.

The sample taken for sequencing was CD4+ T cells sorted from blood. These receptor sequences come from a woman younger than 30 in good health.

This clonotype occurred a few times. CDR3 nucleotides: TGTGCCTGGATTTTGGGCGGCACAGATACGCAGTATTTT. Its translation: CAWILGGTDTQYF. This sequence joins TRBV30 and TRBJ2-3; D remains ambiguous. Germline CDR1 GTSNPN, CDR2 SVGIG (reference sequence). V lost 4 bases, J lost 1 base, and 9 bases lay in between. CDR3 length equals 13 residues.

This clonotype came up a few times. This chain connects TRBV3-1 to TRBJ2-7; 9 nucleotides match TRBD1. The trim removed 0 bases at V and 0 bases at J, leaving 12 bases unmatched. The CDR3 is made up of 19 amino acids. Germline V CDR1 and CDR2: LGHDT, YNNKEL (reference sequence). CDR3 DNA: TGTGCCAGCAGCCAAGATAAAGGACAGGGGCGCCTGAGCTCCTACGAGCAGTACTTC. Its protein is CASSQDKGQGRLSSYEQYF.

The chain recombines TRBV6-1 with TRBJ1-1, with D perhaps TRBD1 (6 bases). Germline assignment: CDR1 MNHNS and CDR2 SASEGT. CDR3 size: 13 residues. Between the trimmed V and J ends, which lost 6 bases and 5 bases, there was a span of 13 bases. Here the CDR3 DNA reads TGTGCCAGCAGGGCGGGGGCGCGGACTGAAGCTTTCTTT. Its protein is CASRAGARTEAFF.

This chain connects TRBV7-3 to TRBJ2-4; D is unclear. The CDR3 runs 13 residues. Germline lookup yields CDR1 SGHTA and CDR2 FQGTGA. V was trimmed by 3 bases and J by 0 bases, leaving 3 bases between them. CDR3 DNA sequence: TGTGCCAGCAGCTTGCGAGCCAAAAACATTCAGTACTTC. Its protein is CASSLRAKNIQYF.

This clonotype showed up just a few times. CDR3 protein: CSVQETQETQYF. CDR3 in DNA: TGCAGCGTACAGGAGACCCAAGAGACCCAGTACTTC. The genes are TRBV29-1 and TRBJ2-5; a possible D gene is TRBD1 (5 bases). CDR1 and CDR2 (germline): SQVTM, ANQGSEA. The ends were cut back, 6 bases at V and 1 base at J, with 9 bases in the middle. The CDR3 is made up of 12 amino acids.

This clonotype was recorded a few times. The chain links TRBV7-2 to TRBJ2-3, with 8 bases fitting TRBD2. The V and J ends lost 5 bases and 6 bases, in that order; junction bases with no gene match: 10. Looked up from germline, CDR1 is SGHTA and CDR2 is FQGNSA. This CDR3 is built from 15 residues. The CDR3 region is CASSRSGRPGDTQYF. CDR3 coding DNA: TGTGCCAGCAGCCGAAGCGGGAGACCGGGTGATACGCAGTATTTT.

The chain is built from TRBV12-5 and TRBJ2-1; 10 bases map to TRBD2. Trimming cost V 6 bases and J 3 bases; bases outside gene matches: 8. CDR3 size: 16 residues. Germline V lookup: CDR1 LGHNT, CDR2 FRNRAP. CDR3 bases: TGTGCTAGTGGCGTCAGACTAGCGGGCCACTACAATGAGCAGTTCTTC. Translated, it gives CASGVRLAGHYNEQFF.

This chain links TRBV6-1 with TRBJ1-6, with TRBD1 matching 10 bases. Trimming removed 6 bases from V and 3 bases from J; junction bases left unmatched: 14. Germline V CDR1 and CDR2: MNHNS, SASEGT. CDR3 length equals 19 residues. The CDR3 DNA reads as TGTGCCAGCAGACCAAGGGGGGGACAGGGGCTAAACTATAATTCACCCCTCCACTTT. It translates to CASRPRGGQGLNYNSPLHF.

This rearrangement joins TRBV3-1 to TRBJ1-1, with TRBD1 as a possible D gene (6 bases). Trimming cost V 6 bases and J 2 bases, with 13 bases left between them. Germline CDR1 reads LGHDT; CDR2 reads YNNKEL (reference sequence). There are 14 residues in the CDR3. CDR3 loop: CASRLGQQNTEAFF. DNA of the CDR3: TGTGCCAGCAGGCTCGGACAGCAAAACACTGAAGCTTTCTTT.

At least ten counts were recorded for this clonotype. The chain is built from TRBV29-1 and TRBJ2-7; D gene unclear. This CDR3 has 11 amino acids. Germline CDR1 and CDR2: SQVTM and ANQGSEA. V was pared by 1 base and J by 3 bases, with 4 bases between. The CDR3 DNA sequence: TGCAGCGTTGAAGGGGACTACGAGCAGTACTTC. Amino acid sequence: CSVEGDYEQYF.

This clonotype has more than one count but fewer than ten. The V and J genes are TRBV5-1 and TRBJ2-3; TRBD1 matches 12 bases. The CDR3 sequence is 16 residues long. Germline CDR1 SGHRS, CDR2 YFSETQ. V was pared by 1 base and J by 4 bases, with 4 bases of the junction left unmatched. The CDR3 reads CASSLTGTGGPDTQYF. In nucleotides, the CDR3 is TGCGCCAGCAGCTTGACCGGGACAGGGGGCCCAGATACGCAGTATTTT.

The chain joins TRBV6-1 to TRBJ1-1; tentatively, D is TRBD1 (6 bases). The CDR3 is made up of 16 amino acids. Trimming cost V 5 bases and J 0 bases, with 16 bases left between them. Germline V lookup: CDR1 MNHNS, CDR2 SASEGT. DNA of the CDR3: TGTGCCAGCAGTAAACAGGGTTTGCGAATGAACACTGAAGCTTTCTTT. It specifies CASSKQGLRMNTEAFF.

This chain connects TRBV18 to TRBJ2-5; perhaps TRBD1 as D (6 bases). The CDR3 is made up of 14 amino acids. Germline V lookup: CDR1 KGHSH, CDR2 LQKENI. The V and J ends lost 3 bases and 7 bases respectively, with 15 bases between them. CDR3 bases: TGTGCCAGCTCACCCACACAGGGCTCGCGGACCCAGTACTTC. This codes for CASSPTQGSRTQYF.

V and J are TRBV11-2 and TRBJ2-3, with D possibly matching TRBD2 (6 bases). Germline-derived CDR1 and CDR2 are SGHAT and FQNNGV. With 0 bases removed from V and 4 bases from J, the gap between germline ends came to 14 bases. This CDR3 spans 16 amino acids. DNA for the CDR3: TGTGCCAGCAGCTTAGATAACGCCGGGGGTTCAGATACGCAGTATTTT. The encoded protein is CASSLDNAGGSDTQYF. The full variable domain, its missing parts supplied by reference TRBV11-2 and TRBJ2-3, is EAGVAQSPRYKIIEKRQSVAFWCNPISGHATLYWYQQILGQGPKLLIQFQNNGVVDDSQLPKDRFSAERLKGVDSTLKIQPAKLEDSAVYLCASSLDNAGGSDTQYFGPGTRLTVL.